Presented here are 32 T cell receptor beta chains from one specimen sequenced in a study of shared clonotypes between healthy human individuals (dated by TCRdb to the early 2020s). The library came from the immunoSEQ multiplex PCR assay. In TCRdb, the immuneACCESS table is reduced to in-frame sequences with V and J assigned. These tables do not hold every clone; where another copy was compared, an unresolved V gene accounts for under half, and the others remain unexplained. The sample yields approximately 620,000 clones; 95% to 98% were counted once. The top ten constitute about 0.06% of the sample. The sample taken for sequencing was naive CD4+ T cells sorted from blood. Interpreted using the paper, the cell subset or site label stands for: CD45RA+ positively selected. Receptors were obtained from a woman aged 25 to 39 in good health.

The chain is built from TRBV5-1 and TRBJ2-7; possible D gene TRBD1, 6 bases. Trimming stripped 3 bases from V and 6 bases from J, with 13 bases between. The CDR3 runs to 13 residues. Germline assignment: CDR1 SGHRS and CDR2 YFSETQ. The CDR3 DNA reads as TGCGCCAGCAGCTCGCCCAGGGGCCGCGAGCAGTACTTC. Translating it yields CASSSPRGREQYF.

The chain carries TRBV28 and TRBJ1-2, with D unclear. Germline V gene sequence: CDR1 MDHEN, CDR2 SYDVKM. This CDR3 has 13 amino acids. V lost 4 bases and J lost 4, with 10 bases in between. Here the CDR3 DNA reads TGTGCCAGCAGTTCACAAGTTGGCTATGGCTACACCTTC. Its protein product is CASSSQVGYGYTF.

The chain recombines TRBV5-4 with TRBJ1-1, with D maybe TRBD1 (5 bases). The germline V gene encodes CDR1 SGHNT and CDR2 YYREEE (reference sequence). The CDR3 is 16 amino acids. V shed 3 bases and J shed 0 bases, with 15 bases lying between them. Written as DNA, the CDR3 is TGTGCCAGCAGCTCGAACCGGGGACGGCTGAACACTGAAGCTTTCTTT. Amino acid sequence: CASSSNRGRLNTEAFF.

The chain couples TRBV6-6 to TRBJ2-1; TRBD2 agrees at 11 bases. Germline CDR1 and CDR2: MNHNY and SVGAGI (reference sequence). CDR3 size: 16 residues. V gave up 2 bases and J gave up 5 bases; unmatched junction bases: 5. The CDR3 protein is CASSYRLAGGHNEQFF. The CDR3 coding sequence is TGTGCCAGCAGTTACCGCCTAGCGGGAGGACACAATGAGCAGTTCTTC.

A remark on this clone: The germline gene is not matched at one end of the junction; a read error may be the cause. The V gene is TRBV28, the J gene TRBJ2-5; 8 nucleotides match TRBD2. CDR3 size: 14 residues. Germline V gene lookup returns CDR1 MDHEN and CDR2 SYDVKM. The CDR3 bases are TGTGCCAGCAGTCAAGGAACAAGTAATAACGGGGGGGACTTC. This encodes CASSQGTSNNGGDF. Looking up the rest from reference TRBV28 and TRBJ2-5 gives the full variable domain: DVKVTQSSRYLVKRTGEKVFLECVQDMDHENMFWYRQDPGLGLRLIYFSYDVKMKEKGDIPEGYSVSREKKERFSLILESASTNQTSMYLCASSQGTSNNGGDFGPGTRLLVL.

The rearrangement joins TRBV28 to TRBJ1-2; D gene unclear. Germline values: CDR1 MDHEN, CDR2 SYDVKM. This CDR3 contains 12 residues. V lost 5 bases, J lost 3 bases, and 7 bases lay in between. CDR3 region: CASSPQDYGYTF. Here the CDR3 DNA reads TGTGCCAGCAGTCCCCAAGACTATGGCTACACCTTC.

The chain links TRBV2 to TRBJ2-5; D is possibly TRBD1 (5 bases). Germline CDR1 and CDR2: SNHLY and FYNNEI. The CDR3 has 15 amino acids. V was shortened by 4 bases and J by 2 bases, with 14 bases between the two germline ends. The CDR3 reads CASSGPGHLQETQYF. The CDR3 bases are TGTGCCAGCAGTGGACCCGGACATCTACAAGAGACCCAGTACTTC.

This chain uses TRBV27 with TRBJ2-5, with 12 bases matching TRBD2. Germline CDR1 is MNHEY and CDR2 is SMNVEV (reference sequence). The J segment lost 6 bases and the V segment lost 6 bases, leaving 8 bases of the junction unmatched. CDR3 length: 15 residues. The CDR3 DNA sequence: TGTGCCAGCAGCCCCCGGACTAGCGGGAAGCAGACCCAGTACTTC. It encodes CASSPRTSGKQTQYF.

The chain joins TRBV28 to TRBJ1-5, with 9 nucleotides matching TRBD1. This CDR3 has 14 residues. The germline gives CDR1 MDHEN, CDR2 SYDVKM. The junction had 4 bases not matched to a gene; V was cut back by 7 bases and J by 3 bases. The CDR3 region is CASTRDRVNQPQHF. In DNA form, the CDR3 reads TGTGCCAGCACCCGGGACAGGGTCAATCAGCCCCAGCATTTT.

V and J are TRBV10-2 and TRBJ1-2; TRBD1 is a possible D gene (5 bases). V shed 6 bases and J shed 7 bases, with 24 bases lying between them. The CDR3 sequence is 16 residues long. Germline CDR1 reads WSHSY; CDR2 reads SAAADI. CDR3 DNA: TGCGCCAGCAGGGAAACGGTTGAGGGGACTCGCGCTGGCTACACCTTC. Its protein is CASRETVEGTRAGYTF.

The chain couples TRBV11-2 to TRBJ2-7; 10 bases align to TRBD2. V gave up 5 bases and J gave up 2 bases; unmatched junction bases: 9. The CDR3 spans 16 residues. Germline V lookup: CDR1 SGHAT, CDR2 FQNNGV. The DNA of the CDR3 is TGTGCCAGCAGCCAGAATAAGCGGGAGGGCCCCTACGAGCAGTACTTC. Encoded protein: CASSQNKREGPYEQYF. Variable domain in full (rest from reference TRBV11-2 and TRBJ2-7): EAGVAQSPRYKIIEKRQSVAFWCNPISGHATLYWYQQILGQGPKLLIQFQNNGVVDDSQLPKDRFSAERLKGVDSTLKIQPAKLEDSAVYLCASSQNKREGPYEQYFGPGTRLTVT.

This clone was observed once. The chain combines TRBV28 with TRBJ1-3, with D tentatively TRBD1 (5 bases). CDR1 MDHEN and CDR2 SYDVKM come from the germline V gene. The CDR3 length is 14 residues. V lost 10 bases to trimming and J lost 0 bases, with 13 bases between them. CDR3 region: CATQPDSSGNTIYF. CDR3 coding DNA: TGTGCCACCCAGCCTGACAGCTCTGGAAACACCATATATTTT.

The V and J genes are TRBV11-2 and TRBJ1-4; 7 bases map to TRBD1. Germline CDR1 SGHAT, CDR2 FQNNGV. V trimming: 6 bases; J trimming: 3 bases; junction bases outside the gene matches: 7. The CDR3 has 15 amino acids. CDR3 DNA sequence: TGTGCCAGCAGGTCGCCGGGACAGTCTAATGAAAAACTGTTTTTT. This translates into CASRSPGQSNEKLFF.

The chain joins TRBV29-1 to TRBJ2-1; D is perhaps TRBD1 or TRBD2 (5 bases each). V shed 3 bases and J shed 8 bases, with 11 bases lying between them. The CDR3 loop spans 12 amino acids. Per the germline V gene, CDR1 is SQVTM and CDR2 is ANQGSEA. DNA of the CDR3: TGCAGCGTTGACGGGGCCTCGGATGAGCAGTTCTTC. Residues: CSVDGASDEQFF.

This chain uses TRBV28 with TRBJ2-5, with 7 bases identical to TRBD2. V was pared by 6 bases and J by 1 base, with 8 bases of the junction left unmatched. The length of the CDR3 is 15 residues. The germline V gene encodes CDR1 MDHEN and CDR2 SYDVKM. The CDR3 nucleotides are TGTGCCAGCAGCCTACCTCTAGCGGCCCAAGAGACCCAGTACTTC. Amino acids: CASSLPLAAQETQYF.

The chain joins TRBV28 to TRBJ1-2; 9 nucleotides agree with TRBD1. CDR1 is MDHEN, CDR2 SYDVKM, per germline. The CDR3 is made up of 14 amino acids. The junction had 4 bases not matched to a gene; V was cut back by 6 bases and J by 2 bases. CDR3 sequence: CASRDGQGNYGYTF. As DNA, the CDR3 is TGTGCCAGCAGGGACGGACAGGGGAACTATGGCTACACCTTC.

V is TRBV5-1 and J is TRBJ1-2, with TRBD1 matching 7 bases. Germline V CDR1 and CDR2: SGHRS, YFSETQ. V was pared by 4 bases and J by 4 bases, with 7 bases of the junction left unmatched. This CDR3 is built from 14 residues. The CDR3 nucleotides are TGCGCCAGCAGCGGAAACAGGGACAGCTATGGCTACACCTTC. Its protein product is CASSGNRDSYGYTF.

This clone came up once. The chain recombines TRBV2 with TRBJ1-2, with D possibly matching TRBD1 (6 bases). CDR3 size: 13 residues. Germline V gene lookup returns CDR1 SNHLY and CDR2 FYNNEI. Here the CDR3 reads CAVYQQGDYGYTF. The DNA for the CDR3 is TGTGCTGTATATCAACAGGGTGACTATGGCTACACCTTC.

As concerns this clone: The same CDR3 is also encoded by other DNA sequences in this sample. The chain recombines TRBV2 with TRBJ1-1; D gene ambiguous. This CDR3 has 10 amino acids. The germline V gene encodes CDR1 SNHLY and CDR2 FYNNEI. Trimming removed 8 bases at V and 1 base at J, with 2 bases between. The CDR3: CASRNTEAFF. The CDR3, as DNA: TGTGCCAGCCGGAACACTGAAGCTTTCTTT.

DNA for the CDR3: TGTGCCAGCAGTTACTCACCGGACAGGGTCTACGAGCAGTACTTC. This codes for CASSYSPDRVYEQYF. The chain employs TRBV6-5 and TRBJ2-5; TRBD1 aligns across 8 bases. Matching the DNA end better, TRBJ2-7 makes the J call doubtful. The CDR3 loop spans 15 amino acids. CDR1 and CDR2 from the germline V gene are MNHEY and SVGAGI.

In regard to this clone: The identical CDR3 is also encoded by other nucleotide sequences in the sample. V and J are TRBV2 and TRBJ2-7, with D unresolved. V was clipped by 8 bases and J by 3 bases, with 8 bases between them. Germline V lookup: CDR1 SNHLY, CDR2 FYNNEI. The CDR3 is 11 amino acids. CDR3 sequence reads: CASSAHYEQYF. CDR3 sequence (DNA): TGTGCCAGCTCCGCCCACTACGAGCAGTACTTC.

The rearrangement uses TRBV5-1 and TRBJ1-1; D unresolved. The CDR3 has 13 residues. Trimming stripped 4 bases from V and 0 bases from J, with 7 bases between. CDR1 and CDR2 from the germline V gene are SGHRS and YFSETQ. The CDR3 is CASSLHVNTEAFF. The CDR3 nucleotides are TGCGCCAGCAGCCTTCATGTGAACACTGAAGCTTTCTTT.

This clone is a singleton in its sample. The chain is built from TRBV7-9 and TRBJ2-5; D call uncertain. V gave up 1 base and J gave up 1 base, with 7 bases separating them. The CDR3 is 14 amino acids. The germline V gene encodes CDR1 SEHNR and CDR2 FQNEAQ (reference sequence). CDR3 sequence: CASSLGQLQETQYF. Here the CDR3 DNA reads TGTGCCAGCAGCTTAGGGCAGCTCCAAGAGACCCAGTACTTC.

This rearrangement joins TRBV27 to TRBJ2-7; D is perhaps TRBD1 (5 bases). Trimming pared 7 bases from V and 0 bases from J, leaving 10 bases between. The CDR3 totals 13 residues. CDR1 MNHEY and CDR2 SMNVEV come from the germline V gene (reference sequence). CDR3 sequence reads: CASKRGTSYEQYF. DNA of the CDR3: TGTGCCAGCAAAAGGGGCACCTCCTACGAGCAGTACTTC.

The chain carries TRBV28 and TRBJ2-3; D unresolved. Germline lookup yields CDR1 MDHEN and CDR2 SYDVKM. CDR3 size: 13 residues. Trimming cost V 6 bases and J 2 bases, with 9 bases left between them. CDR3 amino acids: CASSQHFTDTQYF. Here the CDR3 DNA reads TGTGCCAGCAGCCAGCACTTCACAGATACGCAGTATTTT.

The chain combines TRBV6-5 with TRBJ2-1; D not certain. Germline V gene data show CDR1 as MNHEY and CDR2 as SVGAGI. This CDR3 region has 15 residues. V gave up 5 bases and J gave up 2 bases, with 13 bases separating them. The CDR3 spells CASSRLGLPYNEQFF. The DNA for the CDR3 is TGTGCCAGCAGTAGACTCGGTCTACCCTACAATGAGCAGTTCTTC.

V is TRBV28 and J is TRBJ2-1, with TRBD1 matching 9 bases. CDR1 MDHEN and CDR2 SYDVKM come from the germline V gene. The CDR3 is made up of 17 amino acids. J lost 6 bases, V lost 4 bases, and 13 bases had no gene match. CDR3 sequence: CASSSWPGQGKPNEQFF. The CDR3 nucleotides are TGTGCCAGCAGTTCCTGGCCGGGACAGGGAAAACCCAATGAGCAGTTCTTC.

The chain carries TRBV14 and TRBJ2-2; D unclear. The ends were cut back, 2 bases at V and 1 base at J, with 8 bases in the middle. CDR1 is SGHDN and CDR2 is FVKESK in the germline V gene. CDR3 length: 15 amino acids. The CDR3 loop is CASSQSSGNTGELFF. The CDR3 nucleotides read TGTGCCAGCAGCCAAAGTTCAGGGAACACCGGGGAGCTGTTTTTT.

This chain connects TRBV5-1 to TRBJ2-1; 10 positions agree with TRBD2. The J segment lost 6 bases and the V segment lost 0 bases, leaving 6 bases of the junction unmatched. CDR1 and CDR2 (germline): SGHRS, YFSETQ. The CDR3 runs 16 residues. The CDR3 DNA reads as TGCGCCAGCAGCTTGGAGCTAGCGGGAGCCGGCAATGAGCAGTTCTTC. Its translation: CASSLELAGAGNEQFF.

The rearrangement links TRBV2 to TRBJ2-1, with no clear D. V was pared by 6 bases and J by 4 bases, with 10 bases between. CDR1 SNHLY and CDR2 FYNNEI come from the germline V gene. The CDR3 is 13 residues long. As DNA, the CDR3 is TGTGCCAGCAGAGCACTACTATACAATGAGCAGTTCTTC. It is translated as CASRALLYNEQFF.

The gene calls are TRBV7-3 and TRBJ2-3; 11 nucleotides agree with TRBD2. The CDR3 covers 15 residues. The germline gives CDR1 SGHTA, CDR2 FQGTGA. Germline trimming cut 8 bases from V and 0 bases from J; bases unmatched to any gene: 4. The CDR3 DNA reads as TGTGCCAGCGGACTAGCGGGCCTCAGCACAGATACGCAGTATTTT. It yields the protein CASGLAGLSTDTQYF.

The chain employs TRBV19 and TRBJ2-1, with TRBD2 matching over 7 bases. This CDR3 comprises 19 residues. The J segment lost 9 bases and the V segment lost 4 bases, leaving 24 bases of the junction unmatched. Germline CDR1 LNHDA, CDR2 SQIVND (reference sequence). The CDR3 spells CASSTSGGGYVRTNSEQFF. The CDR3 DNA reads TGTGCCAGTAGTACCTCAGGCGGGGGTTATGTCCGGACCAACAGTGAGCAGTTCTTC. Combining the CDR3 with reference TRBV19 and TRBJ2-1 gives the whole variable domain DGGITQSPKYLFRKEGQNVTLSCEQNLNHDAMYWYRQDPGQGLRLIYYSQIVNDFQKGDIAEGYSVSREKKESFPLTVTSAQKNPTAFYLCASSTSGGGYVRTNSEQFFGPGTRLTVL.